Following are 21 T cell receptor beta chains from one sample sequenced in a study of identical twins. Via MiXCR, TCRdb re-called the 5' RACE reads, giving one row per CDR3 protein. The sample contains approximately 680,000 distinct CDR3 sequences, 7% to 7.5% of which appear only once. This sample was shared with a second study, whose subject was yellow fever vaccine responses in identical twins.

The specimen was PBMCs. These receptors all stem from a woman aged 18-29 years in good health.

The sample holds a few counts of this clonotype. J is TRBJ2-2 and V is TRBV12-5; D might be TRBD2 (5 bases). The V gene's germline CDR1 is LGHNT and CDR2 FRNRAP. Between the trimmed V and J ends, which lost 5 bases and 0 bases, there was a span of 13 bases. The CDR3 totals 16 residues. The CDR3 DNA sequence: TGTGCTAGTGGTACTACGGGAAGCCCGAACACCGGGGAGCTGTTTTTT. Residues: CASGTTGSPNTGELFF.

The chain has TRBV5-5 and TRBJ2-1, with 9 positions matching TRBD2. The CDR3 runs 14 residues. The germline CDR1 and CDR2 sequences are SGHKS and YYEKEE (reference sequence). J gave up 4 bases and V 7 bases, and 6 bases lay outside the gene matches. The CDR3 DNA is TGTGCCAGCCTGCGGGAGGGCCGGTACAATGAGCAGTTCTTC. It is translated as CASLREGRYNEQFF.

This clonotype was picked up a small number of times. V usage is TRBV2 and J usage is TRBJ2-2; tentative D call: TRBD1 (5 bases). The germline gives CDR1 SNHLY, CDR2 FYNNEI. This CDR3 contains 17 residues. The germline V and J ends were trimmed by 0 bases and 3 bases, with 14 bases remaining between them. Here the CDR3 DNA reads TGTGCCAGCAGTGAAGCGGGGCCCGGATTTTACACCGGGGAGCTGTTTTTT. Amino acids: CASSEAGPGFYTGELFF.

This clonotype came up many times. The V and J genes are TRBV15 and TRBJ2-7; no clear D gene. There are 13 residues in the CDR3. V was shortened by 0 bases and J by 3 bases, with 6 bases between the two germline ends. Germline lookup yields CDR1 LNHNV and CDR2 YYDKDF (reference sequence). CDR3 sequence (DNA): TGTGCCACCAGCAGAGAGCCCCTCTACGAGCAGTACTTC. Translated, it gives CATSREPLYEQYF. The full variable domain, completed using reference TRBV15 and TRBJ2-7, is DAMVIQNPRYQVTQFGKPVTLSCSQTLNHNVMYWYQQKSSQAPKLLFHYYDKDFNNEADTPDNFQSRRPNTSFCFLDIRSPGLGDTAMYLCATSREPLYEQYFGPGTRLTVT.

The gene calls are TRBV5-1 and TRBJ1-6; no definite D call. V lost 4 bases and J lost 3, with 17 bases in between. From germline, CDR1 is SGHRS and CDR2 YFSETQ. The CDR3 covers 17 residues. This CDR3 reads CASSPAGSRNYNSPLHF. CDR3 in DNA: TGCGCCAGCAGCCCGGCCGGCAGCCGAAACTATAATTCACCCCTCCACTTT.

This clonotype has a count of ten or more. The genes are TRBV5-5 and TRBJ2-1, with TRBD2 identical over 10 bases. Looked up from germline, CDR1 is SGHKS and CDR2 is YYEKEE (reference sequence). J lost 7 bases, V lost 5 bases, and 6 bases had no gene match. The CDR3 extends over 14 amino acids. CDR3: CASSLAGEINEQFF. The DNA of the CDR3 is TGTGCCAGCAGTCTAGCGGGAGAGATAAATGAGCAGTTCTTC.

V gene TRBV20-1 combines with J gene TRBJ1-5; 8 nucleotides line up with TRBD1. The CDR3 sequence is 14 residues long. J lost 2 bases, V lost 3 bases, and 3 bases had no gene match. Germline loops: CDR1 DFQATT, CDR2 SNEGSKA (reference sequence). The CDR3 DNA sequence: TGCAGTGCTAGTCCGACAGGGGGCAATCAGCCCCAGCATTTT. It yields the protein CSASPTGGNQPQHF.

This clonotype occurred many times. The chain has TRBV4-1 and TRBJ1-2; 8 bases match TRBD1. J was trimmed by 3 bases and V by 4 bases; bases with no gene match: 4. Germline V CDR1 and CDR2: MGHRA, YSYEKL. The CDR3 spans 14 residues. CDR3 DNA sequence: TGCGCCAGCAGCCCAGGACAGGGCGACTATGGCTACACCTTC. Protein product: CASSPGQGDYGYTF.

The rearrangement links TRBV5-6 to TRBJ2-3; TRBD2 is a possible D gene (5 bases). Germline CDR1 reads SGHDT; CDR2 reads YYEEEE. This CDR3 contains 16 residues. The ends were cut back, 7 bases at V and 0 bases at J, with 18 bases in the middle. The CDR3 sequence is CASSSNRGMSTDTQYF. For the CDR3, the DNA is TGTGCCAGCTCCAGCAACCGGGGAATGAGCACAGATACGCAGTATTTT. Supplemented by reference TRBV5-6 and TRBJ2-3, the full variable domain reads DAGVTQSPTHLIKTRGQQVTLRCSPKSGHDTVSWYQQALGQGPQFIFQYYEEEERQRGNFPDRFSGHQFPNYSSELNVNALLLGDSALYLCASSSNRGMSTDTQYFGPGTRLTVL.

This clonotype appeared many times. This chain links TRBV4-2 with TRBJ1-1, with D hard to call. CDR1 is LGHNA and CDR2 is YNFKEQ in the germline V gene. V was cut by 0 bases and J by 0 bases, with 8 bases left in between. The CDR3 has 15 residues. CDR3: CASSQEVQMNTEAFF. The CDR3 DNA is TGTGCCAGCAGCCAAGAGGTGCAGATGAACACTGAAGCTTTCTTT.

This clonotype was picked up many times. J is TRBJ1-1 and V is TRBV12-3 or TRBV12-4, with 11 bases identical to TRBD1. Germline trimming cut 6 bases from V and 5 bases from J; bases unmatched to any gene: 5. CDR3 length equals 14 residues. The DNA of the CDR3 is TGTGCCAGCAGCCCGGACAGGGGGCTGACTGAAGCTTTCTTT. Its protein product is CASSPDRGLTEAFF.

This clonotype was recorded at least ten times. The chain carries TRBV3-1 and TRBJ2-7; 8 positions match TRBD1. CDR1 LGHDT and CDR2 YNNKEL come from the germline V gene (reference sequence). Trimming removed 3 bases from V and 6 bases from J; junction bases left unmatched: 7. The CDR3 extends over 14 amino acids. The CDR3 bases are TGTGCCAGCAGCCATACGCAGACAGGGGTCGAGCAGTACTTC. Its protein product is CASSHTQTGVEQYF.

The J gene is TRBJ2-2, the V gene TRBV20-1, with 8 bases fitting TRBD2. This CDR3 has 16 residues. Trimming cost V 3 bases and J 4 bases; bases outside gene matches: 10. The germline V gene encodes CDR1 DFQATT and CDR2 SNEGSKA (reference sequence). CDR3: CSARNPTSGITGELFF. DNA for the CDR3: TGCAGTGCTAGGAACCCAACTAGCGGAATCACCGGGGAGCTGTTTTTT.

This clonotype was detected only a few times. CDR3 protein: CASSIRGQLTTDTQYF. For the CDR3, the DNA is TGTGCCAGTAGTATCCGGGGGCAGCTAACCACAGATACGCAGTATTTT. The gene calls are TRBV19 and TRBJ2-3; possibly TRBD1 or TRBD2 for D (6 bases each). Germline V gene data show CDR1 as LNHDA and CDR2 as SQIVND (reference sequence). V lost 3 bases, J lost 2 bases, and 15 bases lay in between. The CDR3 runs to 16 residues.

The chain carries TRBV5-1 and TRBJ1-6, with D unclear. Trimming cost V 4 bases and J 8 bases, with 13 bases left between them. This CDR3 contains 14 residues. The germline CDR1 and CDR2 sequences are SGHRS and YFSETQ. For the CDR3, the DNA is TGCGCCAGCAGCATCGGAGACATGGATTCACCCCTCCACTTT. Residues: CASSIGDMDSPLHF.

This clonotype showed up just a few times. J is TRBJ1-5 and V is TRBV12-3 or TRBV12-4, with 9 bases fitting TRBD1. The CDR3 totals 12 residues. V lost 9 bases to trimming and J lost 6 bases; unmatched junction nucleotides: 3. The CDR3 region is CASGTGSQPQHF. DNA of the CDR3: TGTGCCAGTGGGACAGGGAGTCAGCCCCAGCATTTT.

The rearrangement joins TRBV11-2 to TRBJ2-7, with 8 positions matching TRBD2. The junction had 8 bases not matched to a gene; V was cut back by 0 bases and J by 7 bases. This CDR3 spans 15 amino acids. Germline V CDR1 and CDR2: SGHAT, FQNNGV. The DNA of the CDR3 is TGTGCCAGCAGCTTAGATCGTATCCGACTAGCGGAGCAGTACGTC. Translating gives CASSLDRIRLAEQYV.

This clonotype was observed a few times. The gene calls are TRBV20-1 and TRBJ2-5, with 8 positions matching TRBD2. Looked up from germline, CDR1 is DFQATT and CDR2 is SNEGSKA (reference sequence). The CDR3 spans 17 residues. Unmatched junction bases numbered 13, after V lost 1 base and J lost 3 bases. CDR3 residues: CSARAPPRGGTKETQYF. The CDR3 DNA follows: TGCAGTGCTAGAGCCCCCCCTCGGGGGGGGACGAAAGAGACCCAGTACTTC.

This clonotype was detected ten times or more. J is TRBJ2-1 and V is TRBV7-9, with 11 bases that match TRBD1. V shed 5 bases, J shed 8 bases, and the junction held 8 bases outside the gene matches. This CDR3 has 15 residues. Germline values: CDR1 SEHNR, CDR2 FQNEAQ (reference sequence). CDR3 coding DNA: TGTGCCAGCAGCCAGGGACAGGGGGTGATCTATGAGCAGTTCTTC. Translation gives CASSQGQGVIYEQFF.

The chain has TRBV27 and TRBJ2-7; 10 positions match TRBD2. Germline V gives CDR1 MNHEY, CDR2 SMNVEV (reference sequence). CDR3 size: 14 residues. V shed 6 bases, J shed 2 bases, and the junction held 4 bases outside the gene matches. CDR3 sequence (DNA): TGTGCCAGCAGGGGCGGGACTAGCGCCTACGAGCAGTACTTC. Translating gives CASRGGTSAYEQYF.

This clonotype was seen more than once but under ten times. The genes are TRBV11-1 and TRBJ2-2; the match to TRBD2 covers 8 bases. V trimming: 6 bases; J trimming: 1 base; junction bases outside the gene matches: 16. This CDR3 has 19 amino acids. Looked up from germline, CDR1 is SGHAT and CDR2 is FQDESV (reference sequence). CDR3 nucleotides: TGTGCCAGCAGGCCTCCCGGGGGCGGGAGGCCCATGAACACCGGGGAGCTGTTTTTT. Translating gives CASRPPGGGRPMNTGELFF.